The sequence of this TCR beta chain was determined in a study of blood T cell repertoires in COVID-19. Study-wide background: The origin of the acute and convalescent COVID-19 samples was the United States, Italy and Spain.

This table comes from immunoSEQ multiplex PCR, and its TCRdb copy is limited to in-frame clones, with some not included. In the table there are around 99,000 clones, 84% of which are singletons. The TCR originated in a woman of 80 years or more with active or convalescent COVID-19. The sequencing sample was made of peripheral blood.

The CDR3: CASSFGTSDEQFF. Here the CDR3 DNA reads TGTGCCAGCAGTTTCGGAACTAGCGATGAGCAGTTCTTC. The V and J genes are TRBV12-3 or TRBV12-4 and TRBJ2-1; 7 nucleotides align to TRBD2. This CDR3 spans 13 amino acids. V lost 3 bases and J lost 8; bases outside the gene matches: 4.